This entry lists 27 T cell receptor beta chains sequenced from one sample in a study of vaccination effects on CD4 cells after COVID-19. Sequencing followed a ViraFEST assay step that expanded antigen-specific CD4+ T cells with viral peptide pools. CD4+ T cells were isolated after roughly nine days of culture. BNT162b2 vaccine or mRNA-1273 vaccine was given to participants in two doses. Data came from immunoSEQ multiplex PCR; TCRdb stores just in-frame clones and leaves some out. The repertoire holds around 25,000 clones, with more than 80% as singletons. These receptors' targets are unknown. The sequencing here drew on CD4+ T cells from PBMCs cultured with SARS-CoV-2 spike peptides, taken after COVID-19 vaccination. Receptors were obtained from a human donor who received a COVID-19 vaccine. Some clones in this sample may be carry-over from other donors' samples.

The V gene is TRBV30, the J gene TRBJ1-4; TRBD1 matches at 7 bases. From germline, CDR1 is GTSNPN and CDR2 SVGIG (reference sequence). V was pared by 1 base and J by 8 bases, with 10 bases of the junction left unmatched. The CDR3 has 15 amino acids. This CDR3 is CAWSGSQTGAEKLFF. The CDR3 region has the DNA TGTGCCTGGAGTGGGTCCCAAACAGGGGCCGAAAAACTGTTTTTT.

The V call is TRBV18, the J call TRBJ2-3, with D possibly TRBD2 on 5 matching bases. CDR3 length: 13 amino acids. V was pared by 2 bases and J by 3 bases, with 6 bases between. The V gene's germline CDR1 is KGHSH and CDR2 LQKENI. Written as DNA, the CDR3 is TGTGCCAGCTCACCAGGGAGAACAGATACGCAGTATTTT. Protein product: CASSPGRTDTQYF.

V is TRBV6-5 and J is TRBJ1-2; 8 bases line up with TRBD1. The CDR3 loop spans 15 amino acids. Trimming took 2 bases from V and 1 from J; bases not matched to a gene: 3. Per germline, CDR1 MNHEY and CDR2 SVGAGI. This CDR3 is CASSYGDRGNYGYTF. The CDR3 nucleotides read TGTGCCAGCAGTTACGGAGACAGGGGTAACTATGGCTACACCTTC.

In this sample, this clone turned up once. V is TRBV5-6 and J is TRBJ2-5; D is unclear. Per germline, CDR1 SGHDT and CDR2 YYEEEE. The CDR3 consists of 14 residues. With 1 base removed from V and 4 bases from J, the gap between germline ends came to 11 bases. The CDR3 sequence: CASSLSRVGETQYF. CDR3 in DNA: TGTGCCAGCAGCTTGTCCCGGGTAGGAGAGACCCAGTACTTC. Using reference TRBV5-6 and TRBJ2-5 for the parts outside the CDR3, the full variable domain is DAGVTQSPTHLIKTRGQQVTLRCSPKSGHDTVSWYQQALGQGPQFIFQYYEEEERQRGNFPDRFSGHQFPNYSSELNVNALLLGDSALYLCASSLSRVGETQYFGPGTRLLVL.

The chain employs TRBV24-1 and TRBJ2-5; 9 bases align to TRBD1. CDR3 length equals 15 residues. V was clipped by 3 bases and J by 4 bases; unmatched bases: 5. From germline, CDR1 is KGHDR and CDR2 SFDVKD. The DNA of the CDR3 is TGTGCCACCAGTGATGGCGGGACAGGGCGAGAGACCCAGTACTTC. This codes for CATSDGGTGRETQYF.

The chain recombines TRBV20-1 with TRBJ1-4; D perhaps matches TRBD1 (5 bases). The V and J ends lost 3 bases and 0 bases respectively, with 20 bases between them. The CDR3 is made up of 18 amino acids. CDR1 is DFQATT, CDR2 SNEGSKA, per germline (reference sequence). This CDR3 reads CSASTGFLNITTNEKLFF. The CDR3, as DNA: TGCAGTGCTAGTACAGGCTTTCTAAATATAACAACTAATGAAAAACTGTTTTTT.

This clone occurred a few times. This sequence joins TRBV3-1 (or the pseudogene TRBV3-2) and TRBJ1-3; D is possibly TRBD1 (6 bases). The V end lost 4 bases, the J end lost 3 bases, and 16 bases lay between the germline ends. The CDR3 runs 16 residues. Germline-derived CDR1 and CDR2 are LGHDT and YNNKEL (reference sequence). The CDR3 DNA sequence: TGTGCCAGCAGCCCAAGGGGGGCAGGGGTTGGAAACACCATATATTTT. Translation gives CASSPRGAGVGNTIYF.

The chain links TRBV3-1 (or the pseudogene TRBV3-2) to TRBJ1-1; no clear D. The germline CDR1 and CDR2 sequences are LGHDT and YNNKEL (reference sequence). Trimming took 2 bases from V and 1 from J, leaving 8 bases between them. CDR3 length equals 14 residues. CDR3 nucleotides: TGTGCCAGCAGCCAAATCTCGGGGAACACTGAAGCTTTCTTT. This gives the protein CASSQISGNTEAFF.

V usage is TRBV18 and J usage is TRBJ2-5, with a tentative D call TRBD1 (6 bases). Germline CDR1 reads KGHSH; CDR2 reads LQKENI. V dropped 3 bases and J dropped 5 bases, with 10 bases sitting between them. The CDR3 contains 13 residues. This CDR3 reads CASSPQGKETQYF. CDR3 in DNA: TGTGCCAGCTCACCTCAGGGGAAGGAGACCCAGTACTTC.

V gene TRBV3-1 (or the pseudogene TRBV3-2) combines with J gene TRBJ2-7; D uncertain. Trimming stripped 1 base from V and 4 bases from J, with 8 bases between. Germline CDR1 reads LGHDT; CDR2 reads YNNKEL (reference sequence). The CDR3 consists of 13 residues. This CDR3 is CASSQGVGYEQYV. CDR3 bases: TGTGCCAGCAGCCAAGGGGTCGGGTACGAGCAGTACGTC.

This clone occurred a few times. The gene calls are TRBV7-8 and TRBJ2-4, with D perhaps matching TRBD1 or TRBD2 (5 bases each). The CDR3 consists of 16 residues. CDR1 SGHVS and CDR2 FQNEAQ come from the germline V gene. The V and J ends lost 5 bases and 3 bases respectively, with 17 bases between them. The CDR3 protein is CASSREGTAGKNIQYF. CDR3 in DNA: TGTGCCAGCAGCCGAGAGGGGACCGCTGGCAAAAACATTCAGTACTTC. The variable domain in full, with the rest retrieved from reference TRBV7-8 and TRBJ2-4, is GAGVSQSPRYKVAKRGQDVALRCDPISGHVSLFWYQQALGQGPEFLTYFQNEAQLDKSGLPSDRFFAERPEGSVSTLKIQRTQQEDSAVYLCASSREGTAGKNIQYFGAGTRLSVL.

This clone appeared once. The chain uses TRBV7-9 and TRBJ2-3; 8 bases agree with TRBD2. Germline assignment: CDR1 SEHNR and CDR2 FQNEAQ (reference sequence). CDR3 length: 15 residues. V shed 3 bases and J 5 bases; nucleotides not matched to a gene: 7. DNA for the CDR3: TGTGCCAGCAGCTTCCGTGGCGGGGGGCTAGATACGCAGTATTTT. This gives the protein CASSFRGGGLDTQYF.

V and J are TRBV5-6 and TRBJ2-2; 7 nucleotides align to TRBD1. The CDR3 extends over 14 amino acids. Germline CDR1 SGHDT, CDR2 YYEEEE. Germline trimming cut 6 bases from V and 1 base from J; bases unmatched to any gene: 3. This chain's CDR3 is CASNRGMNTGELFF. DNA of the CDR3: TGTGCCAGCAACAGGGGCATGAACACCGGGGAGCTGTTTTTT.

The V and J genes are TRBV2 and TRBJ2-5; 8 nucleotides line up with TRBD2. Germline loops: CDR1 SNHLY, CDR2 FYNNEI. V dropped 4 bases and J dropped 4; count of bases not matched to a gene: 5. The CDR3 has 14 residues. The CDR3 region has the DNA TGTGCCAGCAGTGTACTAGCGGCGGCAGAGACCCAGTACTTC. It translates to CASSVLAAAETQYF.

This clone was detected once. The chain couples TRBV7-3 to TRBJ1-1, with D tentatively TRBD1 (5 bases). Per the germline V gene, CDR1 is SGHTA and CDR2 is FQGTGA. The CDR3 consists of 12 residues. Trimming removed 1 base from V and 9 bases from J, with 9 bases in between. The CDR3 loop reads CASSLSGQQAFF. The CDR3 region has the DNA TGTGCCAGCAGCTTAAGCGGACAACAAGCTTTCTTT.

The chain uses TRBV15 and TRBJ2-4, with D possibly TRBD1 on 6 matching bases. The CDR3 runs to 13 residues. The V end lost 1 base, the J end lost 9 bases, and 10 bases lay between the germline ends. Germline values: CDR1 LNHNV, CDR2 YYDKDF (reference sequence). The CDR3 protein is CATSRGTGSIQYF. For the CDR3, the DNA is TGTGCCACCAGCAGAGGTACAGGGTCCATTCAGTACTTC.

The chain is built from TRBV10-1 and TRBJ2-5; 15 nucleotides line up with TRBD2. CDR1 and CDR2 (germline): WNHNN, SYGVQD (reference sequence). The length of the CDR3 is 19 residues. Unmatched junction bases numbered 12, after V lost 6 bases and J lost 1 base. CDR3 loop: CASSNPTPGLAGGQETQYF. The CDR3 DNA is TGCGCCAGCAGCAACCCAACCCCGGGACTAGCGGGGGGCCAAGAGACCCAGTACTTC.

V and J are TRBV5-4 and TRBJ2-5; D might be TRBD1 (5 bases). CDR1 and CDR2 (germline): SGHNT, YYREEE (reference sequence). The CDR3 contains 15 residues. The V end lost 3 bases, the J end lost 2 bases, and 14 bases lay between the germline ends. The CDR3 here is CASSSRVGVQETQYF. DNA for the CDR3: TGTGCCAGCAGCTCCAGGGTAGGGGTGCAAGAGACCCAGTACTTC. Together with reference TRBV5-4 and TRBJ2-5, the CDR3 gives the full variable domain: ETGVTQSPTHLIKTRGQQVTLRCSSQSGHNTVSWYQQALGQGPQFIFQYYREEENGRGNFPPRFSGLQFPNYSSELNVNALELDDSALYLCASSSRVGVQETQYFGPGTRLLVL.

The CDR3 reads CASSSGGGNTEAFF. In DNA form, the CDR3 reads TGCGCCAGCAGCTCAGGGGGGGGGAACACTGAAGCTTTCTTT. V is TRBV5-1 and J is TRBJ1-1; 7 bases align to TRBD1. V was pared by 3 bases and J by 1 base, with 3 bases of the junction left unmatched. CDR1 is SGHRS and CDR2 is YFSETQ in the germline V gene. CDR3 length: 14 amino acids.

The chain uses TRBV6-2 or TRBV6-3 and TRBJ2-7; D is uncertain. With 5 bases removed from V and 7 bases from J, the gap between germline ends came to 12 bases. Germline CDR1 reads MNHEY; CDR2 reads SVGEGT. This CDR3 is 12 amino acids long. The CDR3: CASSRPNGEQYV. In nucleotides, the CDR3 is TGTGCCAGCAGTCGTCCCAACGGAGAGCAGTACGTC.

The rearrangement uses TRBV5-1 and TRBJ2-5, with D tentatively TRBD2 (7 bases). V gave up 6 bases and J gave up 4 bases, with 19 bases separating them. The V gene's germline CDR1 is SGHRS and CDR2 YFSETQ. This CDR3 has 15 residues. The CDR3 coding sequence is TGCGCCAGCAACGCTGCGACGGGGGGCTTAGAGACCCAGTACTTC. The encoded protein is CASNAATGGLETQYF.

The rearrangement links TRBV4-1 to TRBJ2-2; 9 bases agree with TRBD2. The ends lost 1 base at V and 7 bases at J; junction bases unmatched: 7. This CDR3 contains 16 residues. Germline V gene lookup returns CDR1 MGHRA and CDR2 YSYEKL. CDR3 amino acids: CASSQVLRGGGGELFF. CDR3 in DNA: TGCGCCAGCAGCCAAGTTCTGCGGGGGGGAGGCGGGGAGCTGTTTTTT.

The chain links TRBV7-2 to TRBJ1-5; no firm D call. Per the germline V gene, CDR1 is SGHTA and CDR2 is FQGNSA. Trimming left V 6 bases short and J 0 bases short, with 12 bases between. CDR3 length equals 15 residues. Here the CDR3 reads CASSWTAYSNQPQHF. The CDR3 DNA is TGTGCCAGCAGTTGGACGGCCTATAGCAATCAGCCCCAGCATTTT.

V usage is TRBV5-1 and J usage is TRBJ2-5; D ambiguous. The CDR3 is made up of 16 amino acids. With 4 bases removed from V and 1 base from J, the gap between germline ends came to 17 bases. Germline CDR1 and CDR2: SGHRS and YFSETQ. For the CDR3, the DNA is TGCGCCAGCAGCAAAAATCCGACAAACCTCCAAGAGACCCAGTACTTC. Residues: CASSKNPTNLQETQYF.

The chain joins TRBV5-5 to TRBJ2-7, with D perhaps TRBD1 or TRBD2 (5 bases each). Germline V gene sequence: CDR1 SGHKS, CDR2 YYEKEE (reference sequence). This CDR3 contains 13 residues. V was cut by 0 bases and J by 3 bases, with 7 bases left in between. The CDR3 loop reads CASSLVGVYEQYV. CDR3 nucleotide sequence: TGTGCCAGCAGCTTGGTGGGGGTCTACGAGCAGTACGTC.

The chain uses TRBV6-4 and TRBJ2-3, with TRBD2 identical over 8 bases. Germline CDR1 and CDR2: MRHNA and SNTAGT. CDR3 length: 14 amino acids. The ends lost 6 bases at V and 0 bases at J; junction bases unmatched: 2. CDR3 sequence: CASRAGASTDTQYF. DNA of the CDR3: TGTGCCAGCAGAGCGGGGGCCAGCACAGATACGCAGTATTTT.

V gene TRBV20-1 combines with J gene TRBJ1-2, with a weak D call TRBD1 (5 bases). The CDR3 consists of 12 residues. V dropped 3 bases and J dropped 4 bases, with 9 bases sitting between them. Germline values: CDR1 DFQATT, CDR2 SNEGSKA (reference sequence). This CDR3 is CSASSGGYGYTF. The CDR3 DNA is TGCAGTGCTAGTTCTGGGGGCTATGGCTACACCTTC.